One sample yielded the 15 T cell receptor beta chains listed below, sequenced in a study of OX40 agonist ivuxolimab in advanced cancers. Profiled with immunoSEQ multiplex PCR; TCRdb holds only in-frame clones, not every one. The sample consists of 45,000 to 60,000 clones, roughly 90% of them appearing once. This specimen consisted of CD4+ or CD8+ T cells sorted from blood, obtained in a trial of the OX40 agonist ivuxolimab. The receptor source for this set is an adult with an advanced solid tumor such as melanoma, head and neck, liver or kidney cancer.

For this clone: One junction end disagrees with the germline gene, perhaps due to a read error. J is TRBJ2-2 and V is TRBV7-7; 7 bases fit TRBD1. The CDR3 length is 15 residues. Per germline, CDR1 SSHAT and CDR2 FNYEAQ (reference sequence). The CDR3 nucleotides are TGTGCTAGCAGCTTAGGTGCTGGACAGGCCGGGGAGCTGTTTTTT. It yields the protein CASSLGAGQAGELFF.

V gene TRBV6-4 combines with J gene TRBJ2-2; D gene uncertain. Deletions cut 2 bases from V and 0 bases from J, with 1 base between. Germline V gene data show CDR1 as MRHNA and CDR2 as SNTAGT. The CDR3 consists of 13 residues. CDR3 amino acids: CASSDPNTGELFF. In DNA form, the CDR3 reads TGTGCCAGCAGTGACCCGAACACCGGGGAGCTGTTTTTT.

The J gene is TRBJ1-2, the V gene TRBV6-6, with D perhaps TRBD1 (5 bases). The CDR3 sequence is 13 residues long. Trimming removed 2 bases at V and 3 bases at J, with 7 bases between. The germline V gene encodes CDR1 MNHNY and CDR2 SVGAGI (reference sequence). The CDR3 loop is CASSYLRDYGYTF. DNA of the CDR3: TGTGCCAGCAGTTACCTCAGGGACTATGGCTACACCTTC.

The chain uses TRBV7-9 and TRBJ1-4; D not certain. Trimming left V 6 bases short and J 0 bases short, with 8 bases between. The V gene's germline CDR1 is SEHNR and CDR2 FQNEAQ (reference sequence). The CDR3 loop spans 14 amino acids. CDR3 protein: CASSSETTNEKLFF. CDR3 nucleotides: TGTGCCAGCAGTTCGGAGACAACTAATGAAAAACTGTTTTTT.

The chain is built from TRBV5-4 and TRBJ2-3; 13 bases line up with TRBD2. From germline, CDR1 is SGHNT and CDR2 YYREEE (reference sequence). This CDR3 region has 17 residues. Unmatched junction bases numbered 11, after V lost 4 bases and J lost 6 bases. The CDR3 spells CASSRITSGRAPDTQYF. The CDR3, as DNA: TGTGCCAGCAGCCGGATAACTAGCGGGAGGGCCCCGGATACGCAGTATTTT.

This clone came up a few times. The V and J genes are TRBV29-1 and TRBJ1-1; D call uncertain. Germline CDR1 reads SQVTM; CDR2 reads ANQGSEA. The CDR3 has 11 amino acids. The V and J ends lost 3 bases and 0 bases respectively, with 2 bases between them. CDR3 sequence reads: CSVDVNTEAFF. CDR3 DNA: TGCAGCGTTGACGTGAACACTGAAGCTTTCTTT.

The chain carries TRBV5-1 and TRBJ2-3; D call uncertain. Between the trimmed V and J ends, which lost 4 bases and 2 bases, there was a span of 5 bases. The CDR3 totals 12 residues. CDR1 SGHRS and CDR2 YFSETQ come from the germline V gene. This CDR3 is CASSPNTDTQYF. The CDR3 nucleotides read TGCGCCAGCAGCCCGAACACAGATACGCAGTATTTT.

The gene calls are TRBV27 and TRBJ1-2; D gene uncertain. Trimming pared 7 bases from V and 4 bases from J, leaving 16 bases between. The CDR3 sequence is 14 residues long. Germline CDR1 and CDR2: MNHEY and SMNVEV (reference sequence). In nucleotides, the CDR3 is TGTGCCAGCACCCCCCCTGCAGAGTCCTATGGCTACACCTTC. Translating it yields CASTPPAESYGYTF.

This sequence joins TRBV28 and TRBJ1-5; D gene ambiguous. The length of the CDR3 is 16 residues. V lost 1 base and J 6 bases, leaving 16 bases between the germline ends. Germline assignment: CDR1 MDHEN and CDR2 SYDVKM. CDR3 sequence (DNA): TGTGCCAGCAGTTTATTCGGTAACTCAGCGAGTCAGCCCCAGCATTTT. Translating it yields CASSLFGNSASQPQHF.

The chain uses TRBV28 and TRBJ1-2; TRBD1 aligns across 10 bases. The junction had 0 bases not matched to a gene; V was cut back by 4 bases and J by 4 bases. The CDR3 consists of 13 residues. Germline lookup yields CDR1 MDHEN and CDR2 SYDVKM. The CDR3 spells CASSWTGGYGYTF. DNA of the CDR3: TGTGCCAGCAGTTGGACAGGGGGCTATGGCTACACCTTC.

The rearrangement joins TRBV7-9 to TRBJ1-5; D is ambiguous. V was cut by 4 bases and J by 3 bases, with 7 bases left in between. The CDR3 is made up of 13 amino acids. The germline gives CDR1 SEHNR, CDR2 FQNEAQ (reference sequence). Here the CDR3 reads CASSSGHNQPQHF. Written as DNA, the CDR3 is TGTGCCAGCAGCTCGGGTCACAATCAGCCCCAGCATTTT.

The V and J genes are TRBV11-2 and TRBJ2-7; tentative D call: TRBD2 (5 bases). Germline V gene sequence: CDR1 SGHAT, CDR2 FQNNGV. With 1 base removed from V and 2 bases from J, the gap between germline ends came to 12 bases. CDR3 length: 15 residues. CDR3 sequence (DNA): TGTGCCAGCAGCTTAGTGGTGGGGAGTACCTACGAGCAGTACTTC. This gives the protein CASSLVVGSTYEQYF.

The chain is built from TRBV18 and TRBJ1-3; no reliable D call. Germline V gives CDR1 KGHSH, CDR2 LQKENI. This CDR3 has 13 residues. Trimming removed 2 bases at V and 5 bases at J, with 7 bases between. The CDR3 nucleotides are TGTGCCAGCTCACCATTCGAGAGAAACACCATATATTTT. It is translated as CASSPFERNTIYF.

CDR3 loop: CASSTRHGSEAFF. The CDR3 coding sequence is TGTGCCAGCAGCACGCGACACGGGTCTGAAGCTTTCTTT. V is TRBV7-9 and J is TRBJ1-1; D unclear. V lost 5 bases to trimming and J lost 6 bases, with 13 bases between them. The CDR3 has 13 amino acids. CDR1 and CDR2 (germline): SEHNR, FQNEAQ (reference sequence).

CDR3: CASSQAEWGTDTQYF. CDR3 in DNA: TGCGCCAGCAGCCAAGCTGAGTGGGGCACAGATACGCAGTATTTT. The rearrangement uses TRBV4-1 and TRBJ2-3; D is unclear. The length of the CDR3 is 15 residues. Trimming pared 1 base from V and 1 base from J, leaving 9 bases between. CDR1 is MGHRA and CDR2 is YSYEKL in the germline V gene.